A selection of T cell receptor beta chains follows, all from one sample in a study of blood T cell repertoires in COVID-19. The table came from immunoSEQ multiplex PCR; TCRdb's copy has only in-frame clones and leaves some out. This table has about 93,000 clones, 90% appearing once. Sequencing was carried out using peripheral blood. These receptors were taken from a human donor with active COVID-19. The donor label of this sample is uncertain. Each CDR3 is given with its conserved first and last residue. Each record gives: clone size, V gene, D gene, J gene, CDR3 protein, CDR3 DNA. A D gene is named only where the DNA matches it firmly. A clone size is listed for some rows: how often the clone was seen (once, few, many), or a class if it is expanded.

>.|TRBV24-1|TRBD1|TRBJ2-2
CATSDRDRSANTGELFF
TGTGCCACCAGTGATCGGGACAGGTCGGCGAACACCGGGGAGCTGTTTTTT
>.|TRBV2|.|TRBJ1-2
CASSESGTTNYGYTF
TGTGCCAGCAGTGAATCGGGGACAACTAACTATGGCTACACCTTC
>.|TRBV3-1/TRBV3-2|TRBD1|TRBJ2-7
CASSRGQDSYEQYF
TGTGCCAGCAGCCGAGGACAGGACTCCTACGAGCAGTACTTC
>.|TRBV28|.|TRBJ1-2
CASSRSDTNYGYTF
TGTGCCAGCAGTCGGTCAGACACAAACTATGGCTACACCTTC
>.|TRBV5-1|TRBD2|TRBJ2-1
CASSPGTSGGSEQFF
TGCGCCAGCAGCCCCGGGACTAGCGGGGGGAGCGAGCAGTTCTTC
>.|TRBV28|.|TRBJ1-1
CASSFEVLRNTEAFF
TGTGCCAGCAGTTTTGAGGTACTACGAAACACTGAAGCTTTCTTT
>.|TRBV5-6|.|TRBJ2-1
CASSDQGSWEQFF
TGTGCCAGCAGCGATCAGGGGTCCTGGGAGCAGTTCTTC
>.|TRBV10-2|TRBD1|TRBJ1-3
CASSESRGGLSGNTIYF
TGCGCCAGCAGTGAGTCAAGAGGGGGCCTCTCTGGAAACACCATATATTTT
>.|TRBV6-2/TRBV6-3|.|TRBJ1-2
CASSRLAGGGYTF
TGTGCCAGCAGTCGCCTCGCGGGGGGCGGCTACACCTTC
>.|TRBV6-5|TRBD1|TRBJ2-7
CASSYSGTAYEQYF
TGTGCCAGCAGTTACTCGGGGACAGCATACGAGCAGTACTTC
>.|TRBV28|TRBD2|TRBJ2-2
CASSRQSGGPGTGELFF
TGTGCCAGCAGCCGACAGAGCGGGGGGCCTGGGACCGGGGAGCTGTTTTTT
>.|TRBV28|.|TRBJ1-5
CASSLSSHQPQHF
TGTGCCAGCAGCCTGAGTTCGCATCAGCCCCAGCATTTT
>.|TRBV5-4|TRBD2|TRBJ2-3
CASSPPGLAGAFTDTQYF
TGTGCCAGCAGCCCACCGGGACTAGCGGGGGCGTTCACAGATACGCAGTATTTT
>once|TRBV4-3|.|TRBJ1-1
CASSQGSTEAFF
TGCGCCAGCAGCCAGGGGAGCACTGAAGCTTTCTTT
>once|TRBV3-1/TRBV3-2|.|TRBJ2-1
CASSHTSTNEQFF
TGTGCCAGCAGTCACACTAGTACCAATGAGCAGTTCTTC
>.|TRBV6-5|TRBD2|TRBJ2-2
CASTQGRDTGELFF
TGTGCCAGCACCCAAGGGAGGGACACCGGGGAGCTGTTTTTT
>once|TRBV5-1|.|TRBJ1-1
CASSKGDRTNTEAFF
TGCGCCAGCAGCAAAGGTGACAGGACGAACACTGAAGCTTTCTTT
>.|TRBV5-1|.|TRBJ1-6
CASSLQTEYNSPLHF
TGCGCCAGCAGCTTACAGACAGAGTATAATTCACCCCTCCACTTT
>.|TRBV29-1|TRBD2|TRBJ2-7
CSVEDTGVRGGLSYEQYF
TGCAGCGTTGAAGATACGGGGGTTCGCGGGGGGCTGTCCTACGAGCAGTACTTC
>.|TRBV6-1|.|TRBJ2-7
CASSEAWGHEQYF
TGTGCCAGCAGTGAAGCTTGGGGCCACGAGCAGTACTTC
>once|TRBV7-2|.|TRBJ2-5
CASSLVPETQYF
TGTGCCAGCAGCTTAGTTCCGGAGACCCAGTACTTC
>.|TRBV9|TRBD1|TRBJ2-7
CASSGQGIGYEQYF
TGTGCCAGCAGCGGACAGGGGATCGGCTACGAGCAGTACTTC
>few|TRBV4-3|.|TRBJ2-7
CASSQSTRGYEQYF
TGCGCCAGCAGCCAATCTACCCGGGGGTACGAGCAGTACTTC